This T cell receptor beta chain was recovered during a study of regulatory T cells in long-lasting Graves disease. This clonotype was counted ten times or more. As yet, its antigen is unknown. The TCR beta library used iRepertoire HTBI primers with Arm-PCR amplification of CDR3. TCRdb passed the multiplex PCR reads through MiXCR, listing each CDR3 protein once. The data contain 350,000 to 550,000 distinct CDR3 sequences, 11% to 15% of them singletons. The V end lost 4 bases, the J end lost 4 bases, and 10 bases lay between the germline ends. This CDR3 is built from 13 residues. CDR1 is SGHTA, CDR2 FQGTGA, per germline. Study findings and constraints: Persistent patients had a count of shared public clonotypes (roughly 2,500) that exceeded that of new patients (approximately 1,000). Authors noted too few samples as a limitation.

The time point is: newly diagnosed GD, antithyroid drugs for less than 3 months. Making the TCR library involved RNA that had been extracted from PBMCs. In addition, the sample was reused for a study of T cells in Graves' hyperthyroidism and ophthalmopathy. That paper adds: Expanded thyroid clonotypes (above 0.001) were mostly also found in blood. The model identified upcoming ophthalmopathy a median about six months ahead of onset.

This TCR came from a woman aged 50 to 65 with Graves disease. This sample comprised peripheral blood mononuclear cells (PBMCs), obtained at new diagnosis, from a patient treated with antithyroid drugs. The chain has TRBV7-3 and TRBJ1-1; TRBD1 is a possible D gene (5 bases). The CDR3 DNA is TGTGCCAGCAGCTCCGGAGGGGCCACTGAAGCTTTCTTT. This codes for CASSSGGATEAFF.